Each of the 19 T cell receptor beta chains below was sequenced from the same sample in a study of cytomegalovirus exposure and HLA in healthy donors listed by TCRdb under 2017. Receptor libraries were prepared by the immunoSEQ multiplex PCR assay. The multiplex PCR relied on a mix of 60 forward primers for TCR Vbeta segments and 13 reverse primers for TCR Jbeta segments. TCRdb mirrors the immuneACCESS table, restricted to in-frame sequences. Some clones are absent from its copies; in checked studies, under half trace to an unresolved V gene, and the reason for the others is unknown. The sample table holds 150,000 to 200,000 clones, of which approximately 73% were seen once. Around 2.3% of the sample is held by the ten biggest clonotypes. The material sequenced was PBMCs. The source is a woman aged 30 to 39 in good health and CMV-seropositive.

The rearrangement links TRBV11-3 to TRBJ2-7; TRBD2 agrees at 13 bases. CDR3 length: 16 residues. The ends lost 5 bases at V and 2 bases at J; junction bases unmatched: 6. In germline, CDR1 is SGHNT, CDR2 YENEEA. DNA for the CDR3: TGTGCCAGCAGCCCCAACGGACTAGCGGGGGCCTACGAGCAGTACTTC. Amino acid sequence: CASSPNGLAGAYEQYF.

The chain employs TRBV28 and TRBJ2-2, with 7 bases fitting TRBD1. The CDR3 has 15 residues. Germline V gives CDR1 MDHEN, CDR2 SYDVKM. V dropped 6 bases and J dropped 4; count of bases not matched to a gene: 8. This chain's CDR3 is CASRRQGPRTGELFF. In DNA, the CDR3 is TGTGCCAGCAGGAGACAGGGCCCCCGCACCGGGGAGCTGTTTTTT.

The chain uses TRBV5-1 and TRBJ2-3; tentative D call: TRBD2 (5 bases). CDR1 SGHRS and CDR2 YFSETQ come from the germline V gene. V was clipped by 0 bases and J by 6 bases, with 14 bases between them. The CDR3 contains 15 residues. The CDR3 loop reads CASSLADSSRDTQYF. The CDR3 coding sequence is TGCGCCAGCAGCTTGGCGGACTCGAGTCGGGATACGCAGTATTTT.

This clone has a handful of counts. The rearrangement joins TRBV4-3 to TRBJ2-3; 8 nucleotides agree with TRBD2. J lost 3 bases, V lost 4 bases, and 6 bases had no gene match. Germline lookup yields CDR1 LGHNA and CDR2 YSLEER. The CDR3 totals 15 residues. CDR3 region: CASSPPGLETDTQYF. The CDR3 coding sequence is TGCGCCAGCAGCCCACCGGGACTAGAGACAGATACGCAGTATTTT.

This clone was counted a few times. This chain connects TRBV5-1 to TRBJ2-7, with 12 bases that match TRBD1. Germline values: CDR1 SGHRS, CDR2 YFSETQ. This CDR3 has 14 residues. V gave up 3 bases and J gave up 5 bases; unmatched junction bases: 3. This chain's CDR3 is CASSSGTGGDEQYF. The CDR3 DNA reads TGCGCCAGCAGCTCAGGGACAGGGGGCGACGAGCAGTACTTC.

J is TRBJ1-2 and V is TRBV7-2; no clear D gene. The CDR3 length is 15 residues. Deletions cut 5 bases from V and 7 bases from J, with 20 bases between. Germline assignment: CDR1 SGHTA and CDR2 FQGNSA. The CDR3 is CASSHPEGGQAGYTF. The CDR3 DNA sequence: TGTGCCAGCAGCCATCCGGAGGGAGGGCAGGCTGGCTACACCTTC. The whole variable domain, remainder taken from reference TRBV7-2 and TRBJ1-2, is GAGVSQSPSNKVTEKGKDVELRCDPISGHTALYWYRQSLGQGLEFLIYFQGNSAPDKSGLPSDRFSAERTGGSVSTLTIQRTQQEDSAVYLCASSHPEGGQAGYTFGSGTRLTVV.

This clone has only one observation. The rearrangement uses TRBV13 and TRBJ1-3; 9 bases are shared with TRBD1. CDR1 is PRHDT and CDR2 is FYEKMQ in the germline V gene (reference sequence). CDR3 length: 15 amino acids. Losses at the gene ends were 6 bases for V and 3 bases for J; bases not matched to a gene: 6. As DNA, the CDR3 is TGTGCCAGCAGGAACAGGGGGCGGCTTGGAAACACCATATATTTT. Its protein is CASRNRGRLGNTIYF.

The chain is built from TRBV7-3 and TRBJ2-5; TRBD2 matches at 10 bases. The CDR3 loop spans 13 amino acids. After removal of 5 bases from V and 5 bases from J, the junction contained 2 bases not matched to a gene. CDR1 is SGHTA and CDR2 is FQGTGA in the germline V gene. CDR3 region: CASSRAGGETQYF. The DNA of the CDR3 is TGTGCCAGCAGCCGAGCGGGGGGGGAGACCCAGTACTTC.

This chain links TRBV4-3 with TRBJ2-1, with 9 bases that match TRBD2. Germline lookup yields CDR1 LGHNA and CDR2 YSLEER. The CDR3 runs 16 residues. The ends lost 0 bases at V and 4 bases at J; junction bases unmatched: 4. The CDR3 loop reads CASSQDGAGGYNEQFF. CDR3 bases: TGCGCCAGCAGCCAAGACGGGGCGGGGGGGTACAATGAGCAGTTCTTC.

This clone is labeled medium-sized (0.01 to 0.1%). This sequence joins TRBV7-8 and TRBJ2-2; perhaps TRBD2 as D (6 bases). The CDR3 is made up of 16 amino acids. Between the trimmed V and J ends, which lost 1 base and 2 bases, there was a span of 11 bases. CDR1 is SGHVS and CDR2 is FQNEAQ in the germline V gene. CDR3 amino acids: CASSLGIAVNTGELFF. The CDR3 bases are TGTGCCAGCAGCTTAGGTATAGCGGTAAACACCGGGGAGCTGTTTTTT.

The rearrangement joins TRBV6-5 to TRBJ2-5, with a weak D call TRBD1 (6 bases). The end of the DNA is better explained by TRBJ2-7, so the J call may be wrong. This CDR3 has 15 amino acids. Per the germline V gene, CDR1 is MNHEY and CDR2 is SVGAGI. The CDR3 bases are TGTGCCAGCAGTCGCCCGGGACAAGGCCCTCACGAGCAGTACTTC. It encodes CASSRPGQGPHEQYF.

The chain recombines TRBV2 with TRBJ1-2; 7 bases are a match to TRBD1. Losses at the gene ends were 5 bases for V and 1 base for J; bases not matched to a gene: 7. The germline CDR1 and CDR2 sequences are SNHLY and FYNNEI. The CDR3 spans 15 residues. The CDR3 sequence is CASSPTRQGNYGYTF. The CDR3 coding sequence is TGTGCCAGCAGTCCGACCCGACAGGGTAACTATGGCTACACCTTC.

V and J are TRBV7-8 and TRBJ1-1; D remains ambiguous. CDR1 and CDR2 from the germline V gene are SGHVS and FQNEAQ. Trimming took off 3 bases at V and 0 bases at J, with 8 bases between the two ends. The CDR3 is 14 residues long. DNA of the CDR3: TGTGCCAGCAGCTTCAGTATTTTGAACACTGAAGCTTTCTTT. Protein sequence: CASSFSILNTEAFF.

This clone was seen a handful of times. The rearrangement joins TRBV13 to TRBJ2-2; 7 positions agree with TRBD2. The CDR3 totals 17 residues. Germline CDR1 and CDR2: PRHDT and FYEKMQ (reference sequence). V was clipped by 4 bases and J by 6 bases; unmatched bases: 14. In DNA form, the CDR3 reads TGTGCCAGCAGCTCCCGGGACTACGAGGGGTCATCCGGGGAGCTGTTTTTT. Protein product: CASSSRDYEGSSGELFF.

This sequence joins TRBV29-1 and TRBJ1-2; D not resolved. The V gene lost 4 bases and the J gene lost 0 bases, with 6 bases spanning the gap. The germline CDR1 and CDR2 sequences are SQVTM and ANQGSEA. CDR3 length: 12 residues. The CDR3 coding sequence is TGCAGCGTTGCCCAGGCTAACTATGGCTACACCTTC. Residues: CSVAQANYGYTF.

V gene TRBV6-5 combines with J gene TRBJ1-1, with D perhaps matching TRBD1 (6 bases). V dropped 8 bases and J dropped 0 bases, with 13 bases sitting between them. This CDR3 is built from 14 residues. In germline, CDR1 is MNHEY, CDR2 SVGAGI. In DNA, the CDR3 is TGTGCCAGCGCCCCGAGGGGGTTGAACACTGAAGCTTTCTTT. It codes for CASAPRGLNTEAFF.

The CDR3: CASATGADTGELFF. The CDR3 region has the DNA TGTGCCAGTGCGACAGGGGCAGACACCGGGGAGCTGTTTTTT. The chain joins TRBV6-4 to TRBJ2-2; 8 nucleotides line up with TRBD1. This CDR3 region has 14 residues. Germline CDR1 and CDR2: MRHNA and SNTAGT. Losses at the gene ends were 9 bases for V and 3 bases for J; bases not matched to a gene: 6.

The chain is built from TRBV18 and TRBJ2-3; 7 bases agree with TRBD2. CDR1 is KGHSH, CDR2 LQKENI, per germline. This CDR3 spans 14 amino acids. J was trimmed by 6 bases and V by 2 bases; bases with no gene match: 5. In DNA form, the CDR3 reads TGTGCCAGCTCACCAGCTAGCGGCTCGGATACGCAGTATTTT. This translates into CASSPASGSDTQYF.

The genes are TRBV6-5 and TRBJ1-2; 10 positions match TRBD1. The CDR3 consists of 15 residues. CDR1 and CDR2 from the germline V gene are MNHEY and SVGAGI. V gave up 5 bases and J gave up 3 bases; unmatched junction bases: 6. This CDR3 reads CASSRIGQGDYGYTF. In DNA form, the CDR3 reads TGTGCCAGCAGTCGAATAGGACAGGGGGACTATGGCTACACCTTC.